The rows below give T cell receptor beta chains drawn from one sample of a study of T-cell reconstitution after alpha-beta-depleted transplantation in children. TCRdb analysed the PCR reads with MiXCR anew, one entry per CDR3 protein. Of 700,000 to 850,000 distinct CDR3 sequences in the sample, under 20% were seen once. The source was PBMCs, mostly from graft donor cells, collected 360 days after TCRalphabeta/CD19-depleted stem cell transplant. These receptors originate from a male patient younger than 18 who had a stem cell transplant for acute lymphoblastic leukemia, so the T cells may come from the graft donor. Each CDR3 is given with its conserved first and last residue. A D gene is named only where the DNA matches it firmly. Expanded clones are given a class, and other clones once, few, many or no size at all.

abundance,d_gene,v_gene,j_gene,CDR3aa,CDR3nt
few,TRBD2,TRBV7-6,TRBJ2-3,CASSGSRDTQYF,TGTGCCAGTAGCGGGAGTCGCGATACGCAGTATTTT
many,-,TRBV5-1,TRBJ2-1,CASSFVVAAENNEQFF,TGCGCCAGCAGCTTCGTGGTGGCAGCCGAAAACAATGAGCAGTTCTTC
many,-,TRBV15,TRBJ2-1,CATSRPELAVDEQFF,TGTGCCACCAGCAGACCGGAGCTCGCCGTGGATGAGCAGTTCTTC
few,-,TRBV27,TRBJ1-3,CASSSLDRLKSGNTIYF,TGTGCCAGCAGTTCGCTCGACAGGTTGAAATCTGGAAACACCATATATTTT
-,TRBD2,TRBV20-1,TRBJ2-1,CSARGRSSGRSYNEQFF,TGCAGTGCTAGAGGCAGGAGTAGCGGGAGGTCCTACAATGAGCAGTTCTTC
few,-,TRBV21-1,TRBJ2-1,CASSPLEGSGEQFF,TGTGCCAGCAGCCCCTTGGAGGGTTCAGGGGAGCAGTTCTTC
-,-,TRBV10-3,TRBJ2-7,CAITEDTTYEQYF,TGTGCCATCACCGAGGACACGACCTACGAGCAGTACTTC
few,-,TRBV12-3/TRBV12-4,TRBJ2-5,CASSLAFAGYQETQYF,TGTGCCAGCAGTTTAGCTTTCGCGGGGTACCAAGAGACCCAGTACTTC
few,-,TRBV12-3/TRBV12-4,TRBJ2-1,CASSPFPGSNEQFF,TGTGCCAGCAGTCCCTTCCCAGGTAGCAATGAGCAGTTCTTC
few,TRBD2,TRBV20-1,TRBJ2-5,CSARAYRTSGKRTSETQYF,TGCAGTGCTAGAGCCTACCGCACTAGCGGGAAGAGGACTTCAGAGACCCAGTACTTC
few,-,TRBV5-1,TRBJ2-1,CASRLGPALYNEQFF,TGCGCCAGCAGATTAGGACCAGCGCTCTACAATGAGCAGTTCTTC
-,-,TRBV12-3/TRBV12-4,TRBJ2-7,CASSLRRGEQYF,TGTGCCAGCAGTTTACGGAGAGGCGAGCAGTACTTC
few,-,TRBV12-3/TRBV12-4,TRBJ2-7,CASSSLGPLTEQYF,TGTGCCAGCAGTTCTTTGGGACCCCTAACCGAGCAGTACTTC
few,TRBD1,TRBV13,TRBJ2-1,CASSLLSWQGVDEQFF,TGTGCCAGCAGCTTATTATCCTGGCAGGGGGTTGATGAGCAGTTCTTC
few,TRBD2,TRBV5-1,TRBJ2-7,CASSLVGTSGEGQYF,TGCGCCAGCAGCTTGGTGGGGACTAGCGGGGAAGGGCAGTACTTC
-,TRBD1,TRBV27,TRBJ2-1,CASSSAGQGSYNEQFF,TGTGCCAGCAGTTCGGCAGGACAGGGCTCCTACAATGAGCAGTTCTTC
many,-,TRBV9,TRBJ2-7,CASTVGVSQYF,TGTGCCAGCACCGTAGGGGTTTCGCAGTACTTC
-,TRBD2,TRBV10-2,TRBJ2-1,CASSGRLAGPNEQFF,TGCGCCAGCAGTGGTCGGCTAGCGGGACCCAATGAGCAGTTCTTC
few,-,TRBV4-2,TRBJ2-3,CASSQDLAVTDTQYF,TGTGCCAGCAGCCAAGATCTTGCGGTTACAGATACGCAGTATTTT
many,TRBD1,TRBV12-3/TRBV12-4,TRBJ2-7,CASTSNRGTIPQYF,TGTGCCAGCACCTCAAACAGGGGAACCATTCCGCAGTACTTC
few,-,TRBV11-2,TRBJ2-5,CASRTGPRETQYF,TGTGCCAGCAGAACAGGGCCTCGGGAGACCCAGTACTTC
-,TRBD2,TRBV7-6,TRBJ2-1,CASSATGTSGNEQFF,TGTGCCAGCAGCGCCACCGGGACTAGCGGCAATGAGCAGTTCTTC
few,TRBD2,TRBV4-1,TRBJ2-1,CASSHLGRADEQFF,TGCGCCAGCAGCCATTTAGGGAGGGCTGATGAGCAGTTCTTC
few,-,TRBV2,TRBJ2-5,CASSGGETDRVTETQYF,TGTGCCAGCAGTGGGGGGGAAACGGATAGAGTCACAGAGACCCAGTACTTC
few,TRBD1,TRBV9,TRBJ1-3,CASSVRGTGVHSGNTIYF,TGTGCCAGCAGCGTACGAGGGACAGGGGTCCACTCTGGAAACACCATATATTTT
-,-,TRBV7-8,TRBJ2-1,CASSLVARLPYNEQFF,TGTGCCAGCAGCTTAGTAGCCCGGCTTCCATACAATGAGCAGTTCTTC
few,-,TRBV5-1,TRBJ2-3,CASSLVPIPSSTDTQYF,TGCGCCAGCAGCTTGGTACCAATTCCGTCTAGCACAGATACGCAGTATTTT
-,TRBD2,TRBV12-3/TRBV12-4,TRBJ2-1,CASSFPTSGSSYNEQFF,TGTGCCAGCAGTTTCCCGACTAGCGGGAGCTCCTACAATGAGCAGTTCTTC
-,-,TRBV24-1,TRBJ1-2,CATSDFREGHTF,TGTGCCACCAGTGATTTCCGCGAAGGACACACCTTC
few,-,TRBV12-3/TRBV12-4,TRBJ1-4,CASSFRTNEKLFF,TGTGCCAGCAGTTTCAGGACTAATGAAAAACTGTTTTTT
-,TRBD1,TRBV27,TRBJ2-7,CASSLGQDYASYEQYF,TGTGCCAGCAGTTTGGGACAGGATTACGCCTCCTACGAGCAGTACTTC
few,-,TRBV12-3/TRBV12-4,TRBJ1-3,CASSLETSSGNTIYF,TGTGCCAGCAGCCTCGAGACGAGCTCTGGAAACACCATATATTTT
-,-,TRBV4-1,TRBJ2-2,CASSQDSGRRTGELFF,TGCGCCAGCAGCCAAGACTCGGGACGCCGGACCGGGGAGCTGTTTTTT
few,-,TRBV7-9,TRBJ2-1,CASSPAREVSYNEQFF,TGTGCCAGCAGCCCCGCTCGGGAAGTTTCCTACAATGAGCAGTTCTTC
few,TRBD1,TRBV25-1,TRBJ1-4,CASSEPQDREKLFF,TGTGCCAGCAGTGAACCGCAGGACAGGGAAAAACTGTTTTTT
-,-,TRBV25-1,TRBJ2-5,CASRVARGTQYF,TGTGCCAGCAGGGTCGCCCGAGGGACCCAGTACTTC
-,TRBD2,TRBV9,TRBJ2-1,CASSPLRLAHANEQFF,TGTGCCAGCAGCCCCCTTAGACTAGCGCACGCCAATGAGCAGTTCTTC
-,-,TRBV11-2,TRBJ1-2,CASSFRGDGYTF,TGTGCCAGCAGCTTCCGAGGGGATGGCTACACCTTC
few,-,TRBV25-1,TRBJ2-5,CASSDHPPGEETQYF,TGTGCCAGCAGTGATCATCCGCCGGGAGAAGAGACCCAGTACTTC
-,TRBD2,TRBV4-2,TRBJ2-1,CASSQLVRAGGQNEQFF,TGTGCCAGCAGCCAATTAGTTCGGGCGGGAGGGCAAAATGAGCAGTTCTTC
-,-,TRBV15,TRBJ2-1,CATIPAEDSYNEQFF,TGTGCCACCATCCCGGCTGAGGACTCCTACAATGAGCAGTTCTTC
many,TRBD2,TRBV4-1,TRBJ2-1,CASSQQAGLAMLLEQFF,TGCGCCAGCAGCCAACAGGCAGGACTAGCTATGTTACTTGAGCAGTTCTTC
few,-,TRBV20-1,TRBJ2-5,CSARDSYLERETQYF,TGCAGTGCTAGAGATTCGTACCTGGAAAGGGAGACCCAGTACTTC
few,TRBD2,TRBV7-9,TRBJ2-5,CASSLASSGRETQYF,TGTGCCAGCAGCTTAGCCTCTAGCGGGAGGGAGACCCAGTACTTC
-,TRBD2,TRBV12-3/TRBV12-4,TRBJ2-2,CASSLPTASGRAGTGELFF,TGTGCCAGCAGTTTACCCACGGCTAGCGGGAGGGCCGGCACCGGGGAGCTGTTTTTT
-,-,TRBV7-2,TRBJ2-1,CASSFLQYNEQFF,TGTGCCAGCAGCTTCTTACAATACAATGAGCAGTTCTTC
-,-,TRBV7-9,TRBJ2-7,CASSKSPNEQYF,TGTGCCAGCAGCAAATCCCCTAACGAGCAGTACTTC
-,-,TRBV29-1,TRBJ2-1,CSVEDRTYNEQFF,TGCAGCGTTGAAGACCGTACGTACAATGAGCAGTTCTTC
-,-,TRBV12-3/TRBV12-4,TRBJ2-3,CASSQRRGADTQYF,TGTGCCAGCAGCCAAAGGAGAGGGGCAGATACGCAGTATTTT
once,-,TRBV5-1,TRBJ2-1,CASSSAQTYNEQFF,TGCGCCAGCAGCTCGGCGCAAACCTACAATGAGCAGTTCTTC
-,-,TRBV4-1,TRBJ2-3,CASSQDLSGGTEYF,TGCGCCAGCAGCCAAGATCTCTCAGGTGGTACGGAGTATTTT
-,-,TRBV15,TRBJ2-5,CATSRDPGKVETQYF,TGTGCCACCAGCAGAGACCCAGGGAAGGTGGAGACCCAGTACTTC
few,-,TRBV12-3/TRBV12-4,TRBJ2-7,CASSPPLGGPRHEQYF,TGTGCCAGCAGTCCTCCACTGGGGGGCCCGAGGCACGAGCAGTACTTC
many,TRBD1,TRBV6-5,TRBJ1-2,CASSYAGQAGGYTF,TGTGCCAGCAGTTACGCCGGACAGGCGGGTGGCTACACCTTC
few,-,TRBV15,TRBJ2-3,CATSRDLRLKGTDTQYF,TGTGCCACCAGCAGAGATTTAAGGCTGAAGGGGACAGATACGCAGTATTTT
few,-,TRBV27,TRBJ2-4,CASSLDRILAKNIQYF,TGTGCCAGCAGTTTAGACAGGATTCTAGCCAAAAACATTCAGTACTTC
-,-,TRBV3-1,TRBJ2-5,CASSQTSVRGETQYF,TGTGCCAGCAGCCAGACGTCCGTTCGCGGAGAGACCCAGTACTTC
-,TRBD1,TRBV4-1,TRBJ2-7,CASSQGPSGQLAYEQYF,TGCGCCAGCAGCCAGGGTCCATCGGGACAGTTGGCCTACGAGCAGTACTTC
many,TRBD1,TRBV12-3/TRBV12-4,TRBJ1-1,CASSFGTGSTEAFF,TGTGCCAGCAGTTTCGGGACAGGGAGCACTGAAGCTTTCTTT
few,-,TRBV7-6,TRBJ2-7,CASSLQSMDPGGYEQYF,TGTGCCAGCAGCTTACAATCTATGGACCCCGGAGGGTACGAGCAGTACTTC